This T cell receptor (beta chain) appears in the sequencing data of a study of blood T cell repertoires in COVID-19. Study-level information: Italy, Spain and the United States were the sources of the convalescent and acute COVID-19 samples.

The assay was immunoSEQ multiplex PCR, and TCRdb's table has in-frame clones only and misses some. The sample lists 200,000 to 250,000 clones; around 90% were seen once. Input material: peripheral blood. The clonotype originates from a young woman who had recovered from COVID-19.

The CDR3 region has the DNA TGCGCCAGCAGTCCTAGCGGGAGTGAGCAGTTCTTC. It is translated as CASSPSGSEQFF. The chain carries TRBV10-2 and TRBJ2-1, with 10 bases that match TRBD2. Germline CDR1 is WSHSY and CDR2 is SAAADI. V gave up 5 bases and J gave up 9 bases; unmatched junction bases: 1. The CDR3 has 12 residues.